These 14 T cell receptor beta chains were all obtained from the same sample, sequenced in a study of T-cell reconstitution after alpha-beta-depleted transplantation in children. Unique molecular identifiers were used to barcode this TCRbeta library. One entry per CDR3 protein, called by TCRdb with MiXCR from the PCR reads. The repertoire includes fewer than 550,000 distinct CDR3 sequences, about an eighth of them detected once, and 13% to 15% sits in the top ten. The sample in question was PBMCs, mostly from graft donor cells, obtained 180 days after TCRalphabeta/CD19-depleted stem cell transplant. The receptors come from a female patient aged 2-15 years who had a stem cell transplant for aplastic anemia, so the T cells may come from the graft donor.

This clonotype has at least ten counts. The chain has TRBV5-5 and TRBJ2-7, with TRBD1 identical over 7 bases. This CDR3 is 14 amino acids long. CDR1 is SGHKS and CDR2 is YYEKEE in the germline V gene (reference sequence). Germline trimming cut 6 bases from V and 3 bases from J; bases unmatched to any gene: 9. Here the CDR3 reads CASNTGTENYEQYV. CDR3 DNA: TGTGCCAGCAACACCGGGACAGAGAACTACGAGCAGTACGTC.

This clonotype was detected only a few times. The CDR3 reads CASSYSDRADWNTEAFF. The CDR3, as DNA: TGTGCCAGCAGTTACTCGGACAGGGCGGATTGGAACACTGAAGCTTTCTTT. V and J are TRBV6-2 or TRBV6-3 and TRBJ1-1, with 8 bases fitting TRBD1. Germline values: CDR1 MNHEY, CDR2 SVGEGT. V lost 0 bases to trimming and J lost 1 base; unmatched junction nucleotides: 7. This CDR3 is 17 amino acids long.

CDR3 protein: CATSDLSDRGRRYEQYV. Written as DNA, the CDR3 is TGTGCCACCAGTGATTTGTCTGACCGGGGACGGCGCTACGAGCAGTACGTC. V gene TRBV24-1 combines with J gene TRBJ2-7; tentatively, D is TRBD1 or TRBD2 (5 bases each). There are 17 residues in the CDR3. V dropped 0 bases and J dropped 3 bases, with 17 bases sitting between them. CDR1 is KGHDR, CDR2 SFDVKD, per germline.

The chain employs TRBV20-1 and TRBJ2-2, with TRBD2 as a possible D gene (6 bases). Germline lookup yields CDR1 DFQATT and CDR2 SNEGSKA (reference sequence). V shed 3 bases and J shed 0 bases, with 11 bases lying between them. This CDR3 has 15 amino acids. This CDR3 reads CSARNSGPNTGELFF. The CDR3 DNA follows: TGCAGTGCTAGGAATAGCGGACCGAACACCGGGGAGCTGTTTTTT.

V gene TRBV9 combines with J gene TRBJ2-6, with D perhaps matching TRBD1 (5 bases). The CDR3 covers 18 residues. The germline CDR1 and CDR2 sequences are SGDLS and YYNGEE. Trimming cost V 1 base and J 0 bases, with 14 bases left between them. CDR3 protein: CASSVRAGPSSGANVLTF. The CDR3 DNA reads TGTGCCAGCAGCGTAAGAGCAGGGCCTAGCTCTGGGGCCAACGTCCTGACTTTC.

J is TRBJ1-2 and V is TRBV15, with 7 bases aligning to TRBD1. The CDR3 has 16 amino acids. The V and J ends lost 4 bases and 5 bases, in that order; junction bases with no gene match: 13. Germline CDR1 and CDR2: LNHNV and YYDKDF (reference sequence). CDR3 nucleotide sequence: TGTGCCACCAGCACAGGGGGGACCCGATATCTTTATGGCTACACCTTC. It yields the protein CATSTGGTRYLYGYTF. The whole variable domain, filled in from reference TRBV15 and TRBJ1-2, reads DAMVIQNPRYQVTQFGKPVTLSCSQTLNHNVMYWYQQKSSQAPKLLFHYYDKDFNNEADTPDNFQSRRPNTSFCFLDIRSPGLGDTAMYLCATSTGGTRYLYGYTFGSGTRLTVV.

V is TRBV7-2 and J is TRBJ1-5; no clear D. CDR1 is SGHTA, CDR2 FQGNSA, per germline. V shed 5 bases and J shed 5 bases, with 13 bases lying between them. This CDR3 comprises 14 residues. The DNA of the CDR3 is TGTGCCAGCAGCCAATATCCGGGTGATCAGCCCCAGCATTTT. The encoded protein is CASSQYPGDQPQHF.

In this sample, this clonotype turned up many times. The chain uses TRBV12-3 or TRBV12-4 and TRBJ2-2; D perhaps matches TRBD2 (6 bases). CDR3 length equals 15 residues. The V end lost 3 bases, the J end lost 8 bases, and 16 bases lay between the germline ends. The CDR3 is CASSFSTAGRGELFF. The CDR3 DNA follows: TGTGCCAGCAGTTTCAGTACAGCCGGGAGAGGGGAGCTGTTTTTT.

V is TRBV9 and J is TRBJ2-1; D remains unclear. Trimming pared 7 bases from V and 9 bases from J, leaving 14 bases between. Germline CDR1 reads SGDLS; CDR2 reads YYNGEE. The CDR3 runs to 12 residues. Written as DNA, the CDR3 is TGTGCCAGCGCCGTCGTCCCGGCTGAGCAGTTCTTC. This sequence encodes CASAVVPAEQFF. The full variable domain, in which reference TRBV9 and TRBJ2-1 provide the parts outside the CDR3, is DSGVTQTPKHLITATGQRVTLRCSPRSGDLSVYWYQQSLDQGLQFLIQYYNGEERAKGNILERFSAQQFPDLHSELNLSSLELGDSALYFCASAVVPAEQFFGPGTRLTVL.

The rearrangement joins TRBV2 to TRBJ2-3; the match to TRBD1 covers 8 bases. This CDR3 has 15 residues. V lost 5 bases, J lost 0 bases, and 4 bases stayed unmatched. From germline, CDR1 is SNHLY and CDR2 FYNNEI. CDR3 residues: CASSRDRPSTDTQYF. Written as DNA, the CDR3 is TGTGCCAGCAGTAGGGACAGGCCTAGCACAGATACGCAGTATTTT.

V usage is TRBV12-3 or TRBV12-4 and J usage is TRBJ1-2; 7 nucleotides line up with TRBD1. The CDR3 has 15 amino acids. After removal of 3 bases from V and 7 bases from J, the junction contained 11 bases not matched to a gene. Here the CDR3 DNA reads TGTGCCAGCAGTTTCCTAAAAACAGGGGCGACTGGCTACACCTTC. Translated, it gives CASSFLKTGATGYTF.

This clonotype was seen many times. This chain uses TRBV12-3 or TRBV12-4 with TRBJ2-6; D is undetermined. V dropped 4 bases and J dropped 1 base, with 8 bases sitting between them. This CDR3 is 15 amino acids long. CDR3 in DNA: TGTGCCAGCAGTTCGTACATTTCTGGGGCCAACGTCCTGACTTTC. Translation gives CASSSYISGANVLTF.

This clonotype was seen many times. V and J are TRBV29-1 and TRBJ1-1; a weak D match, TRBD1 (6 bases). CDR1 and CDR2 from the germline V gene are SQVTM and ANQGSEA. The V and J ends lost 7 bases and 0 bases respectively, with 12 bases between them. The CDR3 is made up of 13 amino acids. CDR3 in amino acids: CSAAGHLNTEAFF. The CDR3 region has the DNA TGCAGCGCTGCGGGACATTTGAACACTGAAGCTTTCTTT.

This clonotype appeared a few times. The chain's CDR3 is CASTIGGQPRLNEQFF. DNA of the CDR3: TGTGCCAGCACCATTGGGGGCCAGCCACGCTTGAATGAGCAGTTCTTC. The J gene is TRBJ2-1, the V gene TRBV21-1; the D call TRBD1 from the table was never checked on the DNA. TRBV21-1 is a listed pseudogene. This CDR3 region has 16 residues.